Sequencing of this TCR beta chain was carried out in a study of OX40 agonist ivuxolimab in advanced cancers. At the level of the study: The study enrolled dose-escalation patients with hepatocellular carcinoma, melanoma, renal cell or head and neck cancer.

In germline, CDR1 is SGDLS, CDR2 YYNGEE. The CDR3 contains 13 residues. This clone came up once. As yet, its antigen is unknown. The junction does not match germline at one end; this may be a read error. Produced via immunoSEQ multiplex PCR; TCRdb's table is partial and in-frame only. This repertoire shows 30,000 to 40,000 clones, more than 75% found once; its top ten account for roughly 23%. The study, taken as a whole, reports: Both CD4+ and CD8+ T cell populations in blood had undergone clonal expansion by week 6 at 0.1 to 3.0 mg/kg. Researchers did not determine the expanded peripheral T cells' antigen specificity. Certain nonresponders likewise exhibited a low normalized T-cell clonal expansion.

The origin of this receptor is an adult with an advanced solid tumor such as melanoma, head and neck, liver or kidney cancer. This sequence joins TRBV9 and TRBJ1-6; D ambiguous. The sample consisted of CD4+ or CD8+ T cells sorted from blood, taken in a trial of the OX40 agonist ivuxolimab. CDR3 residues: CSSSVDVNSPLHF. CDR3 coding DNA: TGTTCCAGCAGCGTAGATGTTAATTCACCCCTCCACTTT.